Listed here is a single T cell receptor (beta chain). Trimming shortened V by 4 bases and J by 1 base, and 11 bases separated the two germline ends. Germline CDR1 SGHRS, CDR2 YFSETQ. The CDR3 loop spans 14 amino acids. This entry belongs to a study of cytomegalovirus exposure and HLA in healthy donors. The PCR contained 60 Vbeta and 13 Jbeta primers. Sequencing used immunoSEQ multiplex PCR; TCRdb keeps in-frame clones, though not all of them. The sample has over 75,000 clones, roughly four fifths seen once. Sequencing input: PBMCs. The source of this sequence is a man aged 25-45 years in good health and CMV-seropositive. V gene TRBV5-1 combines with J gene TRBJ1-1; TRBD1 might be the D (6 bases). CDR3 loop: CASSQRTANTEAFF. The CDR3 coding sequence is TGCGCCAGCAGCCAGCGGACAGCGAACACTGAAGCTTTCTTT.